This T cell receptor beta chain was captured by sequencing in a study of blood T cells in healthy people across ages. V lost 6 bases, J lost 5 bases, and 14 bases lay in between. This CDR3 has 14 residues. Germline CDR1 reads MNHEY; CDR2 reads SVGEGT. With respect to this clonotype: Its target is unknown.

Through a sample-barcoded 5' primer and a J-beta primer mix, a second PCR was run for roughly 6 to 12 cycles. TCRdb independently ran MiXCR on the 5' RACE reads; one entry per CDR3 protein. The sample yields approximately 730,000 distinct CDR3 sequences, roughly 47% seen once. Study observations and caveats: Compared with aged donors, long-lived donors showed fewer expanded clones, suggesting selection. Unknown CMV status may confound age-related changes in expanded clones. Researchers deemed the diversity estimates from one million T cells underestimates.

The V call is TRBV6-2 or TRBV6-3, the J call TRBJ2-1; D is possibly TRBD2 (6 bases). The origin of this receptor is a woman aged 55 to 70 in good health. Sequenced sample: blood. Written as DNA, the CDR3 is TGTGCCAGCAGAGGTTTCCCGGGGGACAATGAGCAGTTCTTC. Translating gives CASRGFPGDNEQFF.